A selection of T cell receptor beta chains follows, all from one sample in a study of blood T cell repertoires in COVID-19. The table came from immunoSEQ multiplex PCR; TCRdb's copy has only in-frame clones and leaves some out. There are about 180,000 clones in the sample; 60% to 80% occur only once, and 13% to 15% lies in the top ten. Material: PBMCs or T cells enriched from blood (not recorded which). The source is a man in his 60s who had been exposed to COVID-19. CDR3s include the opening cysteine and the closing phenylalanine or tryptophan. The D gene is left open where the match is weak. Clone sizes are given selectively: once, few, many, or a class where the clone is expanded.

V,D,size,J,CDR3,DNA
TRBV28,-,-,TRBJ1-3,CASSSSGTPGNTIYF,TGTGCCAGCAGTTCCTCCGGGACACCTGGAAACACCATATATTTT
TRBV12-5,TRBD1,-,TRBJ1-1,CASGWPDRGLARGAFF,TGTGCTAGTGGTTGGCCGGACAGGGGGCTTGCACGGGGAGCTTTCTTT
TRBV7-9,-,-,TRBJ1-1,CASSLNRETEAFF,TGTGCCAGCAGCTTAAACAGGGAAACTGAAGCTTTCTTT
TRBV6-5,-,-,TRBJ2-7,CASSGWGGLLSEQYF,TGTGCCAGCAGCGGATGGGGGGGCCTCCTGTCCGAGCAGTACTTC
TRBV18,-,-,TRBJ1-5,CASSPSGSNQPQHF,TGTGCCAGCTCACCGAGCGGCAGCAATCAGCCCCAGCATTTT
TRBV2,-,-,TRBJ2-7,CASSEAAGRSSPYEQYF,TGTGCCAGCAGTGAAGCCGCTGGTCGTAGCTCCCCCTACGAGCAGTACTTC
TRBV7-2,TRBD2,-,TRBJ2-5,CASSPDGAGLAETQYF,TGTGCCAGCAGCCCGGATGGGGCGGGACTAGCGGAGACCCAGTACTTC
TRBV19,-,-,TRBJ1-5,CASSPRIGQPQHF,TGTGCCAGTAGTCCTAGGATAGGCCAGCCCCAGCATTTT
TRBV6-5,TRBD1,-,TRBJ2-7,CASSTRDSAYEQYF,TGTGCCAGCAGTACCCGGGACAGCGCCTACGAGCAGTACTTC
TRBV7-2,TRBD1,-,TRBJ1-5,CASSLRTGWNQPQHF,TGTGCCAGCAGCTTAAGGACAGGGTGGAATCAGCCCCAGCATTTT
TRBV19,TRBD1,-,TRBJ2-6,CASSRDRGNSGANVLTF,TGTGCCAGTTCCCGGGACAGGGGGAACTCTGGGGCCAACGTCCTGACTTTC
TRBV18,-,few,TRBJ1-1,CASSPPTGTNTEAFF,TGTGCCAGCTCACCACCGACAGGTACGAACACTGAAGCTTTCTTT
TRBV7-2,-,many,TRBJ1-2,CASSLGAGQYGYTF,TGTGCCAGCAGCTTAGGGGCAGGGCAGTATGGCTACACCTTC
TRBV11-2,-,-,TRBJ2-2,CASRLTGTNTGELFF,TGTGCCAGCAGATTAACCGGGACTAACACCGGGGAGCTGTTTTTT
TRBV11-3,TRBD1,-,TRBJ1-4,CASSLAGTGEEKLFF,TGTGCCAGCAGCTTAGCCGGGACAGGGGAGGAAAAACTGTTTTTT
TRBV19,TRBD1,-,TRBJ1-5,CASSIILDRGRVNQPQHF,TGTGCCAGTAGTATTATTCTGGACAGGGGGCGCGTCAATCAGCCCCAGCATTTT
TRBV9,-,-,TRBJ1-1,CASSAPGHQNTEAFF,TGTGCCAGCAGCGCCCCGGGACACCAGAACACTGAAGCTTTCTTT
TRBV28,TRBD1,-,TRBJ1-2,CASSNRGLNGGYTF,TGTGCCAGCAGCAACAGGGGGCTTAACGGTGGCTACACCTTC
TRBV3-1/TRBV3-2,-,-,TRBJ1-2,CASSQDHSLNGYTF,TGTGCCAGCAGCCAAGATCACTCTCTCAATGGCTACACCTTC
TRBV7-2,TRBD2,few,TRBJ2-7,CASSSRTSGAYEQYF,TGTGCCAGCAGCTCCCGGACTAGCGGGGCCTACGAGCAGTACTTC
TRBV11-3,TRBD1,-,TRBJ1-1,CASSSQGQGMGTEAFF,TGTGCCAGCAGCTCTCAGGGACAGGGGATGGGGACTGAAGCTTTCTTT
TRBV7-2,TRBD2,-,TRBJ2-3,CASSLTFRASGRSTDTQYF,TGTGCCAGCAGCTTAACTTTCCGGGCTAGCGGGAGGAGCACAGATACGCAGTATTTT
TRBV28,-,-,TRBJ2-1,CASSQTRSSYNEQFF,TGTGCCAGCAGTCAAACTAGGTCATCCTACAATGAGCAGTTCTTC
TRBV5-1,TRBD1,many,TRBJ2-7,CASSLEGTGGDEQYF,TGCGCCAGCAGCTTGGAAGGGACAGGGGGCGATGAGCAGTACTTC
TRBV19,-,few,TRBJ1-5,CASSMRRLNGNQPQHF,TGTGCCAGTAGTATGCGGAGACTTAACGGAAATCAGCCCCAGCATTTT
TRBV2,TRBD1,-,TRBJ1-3,CASSEPWTGAGNTIYF,TGTGCCAGCAGTGAACCCTGGACAGGGGCTGGAAACACCATATATTTT
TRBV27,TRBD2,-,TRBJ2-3,CASSPLAGGTTDTQYF,TGTGCCAGCAGTCCACTAGCGGGAGGGACCACAGATACGCAGTATTTT
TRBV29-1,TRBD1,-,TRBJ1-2,CSVGQGGGYTF,TGCAGCGTTGGACAGGGCGGCGGCTACACCTTC
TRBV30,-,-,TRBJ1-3,CAWDKSRSDTIYF,TGTGCCTGGGACAAATCCAGGTCGGACACCATATATTTT
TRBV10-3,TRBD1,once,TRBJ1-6,CAIRQGDNSPLHF,TGTGCCATCAGGCAGGGGGACAATTCACCCCTCCACTTT
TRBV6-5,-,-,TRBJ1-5,CASSPAGGGYQPQHF,TGTGCCAGCAGCCCCGCTGGGGGGGGATATCAGCCCCAGCATTTT
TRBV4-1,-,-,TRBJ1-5,CASSHAGQINQPQHF,TGCGCCAGCAGCCACGCAGGACAGATCAATCAGCCCCAGCATTTT
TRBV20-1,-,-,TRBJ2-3,CSASSFSGYTDTQYF,TGCAGTGCTAGTTCGTTCAGCGGATACACAGATACGCAGTATTTT
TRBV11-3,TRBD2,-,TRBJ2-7,CASTHQTRLAGLREQYF,TGTGCCAGCACCCACCAAACGCGGCTAGCGGGGCTCCGCGAGCAGTACTTC
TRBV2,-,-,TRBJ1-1,CASAQMWRNTEAFF,TGTGCCAGCGCTCAAATGTGGAGGAACACTGAAGCTTTCTTT
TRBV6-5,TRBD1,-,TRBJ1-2,CASGNLGGQGYGYTF,TGTGCCAGCGGAAACTTGGGGGGACAGGGCTATGGCTACACCTTC
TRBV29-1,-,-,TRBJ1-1,CSGQVMNTEAFF,TGCAGCGGACAGGTCATGAACACTGAAGCTTTCTTT
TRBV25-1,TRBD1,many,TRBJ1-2,CASSGGTGLYGYTF,TGTGCCAGCAGTGGAGGGACAGGACTCTATGGCTACACCTTC
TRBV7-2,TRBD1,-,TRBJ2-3,CASSPGTGLVPDTQYF,TGTGCCAGCAGCCCTGGGACAGGTCTAGTTCCAGATACGCAGTATTTT
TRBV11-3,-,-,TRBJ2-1,CASSLVHGGTYNEQFF,TGTGCCAGCAGCTTAGTTCATGGCGGCACCTACAATGAGCAGTTCTTC
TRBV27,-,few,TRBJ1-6,CASSPTDYNSPLHF,TGTGCCAGCAGTCCCACAGATTATAATTCACCCCTCCACTTT
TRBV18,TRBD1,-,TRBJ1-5,CASSPDYTGARNQPQHF,TGTGCCAGCTCACCAGACTATACAGGGGCGCGCAATCAGCCCCAGCATTTT
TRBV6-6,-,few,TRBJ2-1,CASFRRASNEQFF,TGTGCCAGCTTCCGCAGGGCTAGCAATGAGCAGTTCTTC
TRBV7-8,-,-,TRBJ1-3,CASSLGSGTGGNTIYF,TGTGCCAGCAGCTTAGGTTCGGGAACCGGTGGAAACACCATATATTTT
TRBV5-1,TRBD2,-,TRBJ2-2,CASSPGLAGVPGELFF,TGCGCCAGCAGCCCCGGACTAGCGGGAGTCCCCGGGGAGCTGTTTTTT
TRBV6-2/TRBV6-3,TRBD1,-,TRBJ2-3,CASSYDRQGSRAVLGTDTQYF,TGTGCCAGCAGTTACGATCGACAGGGGAGCCGAGCGGTCTTGGGCACAGATACGCAGTATTTT
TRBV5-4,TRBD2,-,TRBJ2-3,CASSLDSGNADTQYF,TGTGCCAGCAGCTTGGATAGCGGGAACGCAGATACGCAGTATTTT